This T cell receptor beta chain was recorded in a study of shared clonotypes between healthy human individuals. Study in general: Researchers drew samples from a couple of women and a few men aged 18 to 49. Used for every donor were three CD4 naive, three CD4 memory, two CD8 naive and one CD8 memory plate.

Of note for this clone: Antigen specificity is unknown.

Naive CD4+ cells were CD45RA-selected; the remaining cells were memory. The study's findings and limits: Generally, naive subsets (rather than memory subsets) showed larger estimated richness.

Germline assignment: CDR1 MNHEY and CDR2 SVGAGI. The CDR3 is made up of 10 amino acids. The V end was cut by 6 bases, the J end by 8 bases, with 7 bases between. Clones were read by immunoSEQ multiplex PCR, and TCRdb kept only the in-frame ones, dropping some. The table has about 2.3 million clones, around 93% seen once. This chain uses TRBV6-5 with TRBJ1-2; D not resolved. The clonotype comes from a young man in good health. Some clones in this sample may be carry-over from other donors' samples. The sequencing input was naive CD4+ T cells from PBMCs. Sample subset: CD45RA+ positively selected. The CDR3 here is CASREGGYTF. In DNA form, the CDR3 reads TGTGCCAGCAGAGAGGGAGGCTACACCTTC.